The 11 T cell receptor beta chains below were found in one sample sequenced in a study of radiotherapy plus CTLA-4 blockade in lung cancer. Clones were read by immunoSEQ multiplex PCR, and TCRdb kept only the in-frame ones, dropping some. Counted here are tens of thousands of clones, less than 80% occurring once; the ten biggest clones make up around 8%. The material was peripheral blood, obtained from a patient treated with radiotherapy plus ipilimumab. Receptors were obtained from a human donor with non-small cell lung cancer who had stable disease on radiotherapy plus ipilimumab.

This clone has more than one count but fewer than ten. The chain combines TRBV19 with TRBJ1-3; D unresolved. This CDR3 is 14 amino acids long. CDR1 is LNHDA and CDR2 is SQIVND in the germline V gene (reference sequence). V shed 10 bases and J shed 3 bases, with 16 bases lying between them. CDR3 bases: TGTGCCATCGGACCGTGGGAGGTTGGAAACACCATATATTTT. This sequence encodes CAIGPWEVGNTIYF.

J is TRBJ1-2 and V is TRBV19; no clear D gene. The CDR3 covers 17 residues. Trimming pared 5 bases from V and 4 bases from J, leaving 23 bases between. Looked up from germline, CDR1 is LNHDA and CDR2 is SQIVND (reference sequence). CDR3 protein: CASSPRRYGWVLYGYTF. CDR3 nucleotide sequence: TGTGCCAGTAGTCCGAGACGGTACGGGTGGGTGCTCTATGGCTACACCTTC.

The CDR3 region is CASSEGPGPYEQYF. In DNA, the CDR3 is TGTGCCAGCAGTGAAGGACCGGGTCCCTACGAGCAGTACTTC. The V call is TRBV6-1, the J call TRBJ2-7; D uncertain. V lost 1 base to trimming and J lost 2 bases, with 9 bases between them. CDR3 length: 14 amino acids. Germline CDR1 and CDR2: MNHNS and SASEGT.

The chain employs TRBV2 and TRBJ1-5; 7 nucleotides match TRBD1. The germline gives CDR1 SNHLY, CDR2 FYNNEI. The V segment lost 1 base and the J segment 1 base; nucleotides outside the gene matches: 7. This CDR3 has 17 amino acids. The CDR3 is CASSEGTGTASNQPQHF. CDR3 DNA: TGTGCCAGCAGTGAAGGGACCGGGACAGCGAGCAATCAGCCCCAGCATTTT.

This chain links TRBV10-1 with TRBJ2-3; TRBD1 aligns across 8 bases. Germline trimming cut 0 bases from V and 5 bases from J; bases unmatched to any gene: 7. Germline loops: CDR1 WNHNN, CDR2 SYGVQD (reference sequence). CDR3 length: 16 residues. CDR3 DNA: TGCGCCAGCAGTGAGTCTGGCAGGGGGCAGAGAGATACGCAGTATTTT. Amino acid sequence: CASSESGRGQRDTQYF.

The chain combines TRBV30 with TRBJ2-1, with 11 bases lining up with TRBD2. Germline values: CDR1 GTSNPN, CDR2 SVGIG (reference sequence). The CDR3 extends over 15 amino acids. The V and J ends lost 5 bases and 14 bases, in that order; junction bases with no gene match: 17. The CDR3 reads CAWGSKGLAGGREFF. The CDR3 bases are TGTGCCTGGGGCTCCAAAGGGCTAGCGGGGGGCCGGGAGTTCTTC.

V and J are TRBV5-1 and TRBJ1-2; a possible D gene is TRBD1 (6 bases). The germline CDR1 and CDR2 sequences are SGHRS and YFSETQ. The V end lost 7 bases, the J end lost 6 bases, and 16 bases lay between the germline ends. This CDR3 is 13 amino acids long. Written as DNA, the CDR3 is TGCGCCAGCCAAACAGGGCTCGAGAATGGCTACACCTTC. Translation gives CASQTGLENGYTF.

This chain uses TRBV27 with TRBJ2-7, with 9 nucleotides matching TRBD2. V shed 2 bases, J shed 2 bases, and the junction held 10 bases outside the gene matches. This CDR3 comprises 17 residues. CDR1 is MNHEY, CDR2 SMNVEV, per germline (reference sequence). CDR3 loop: CASSLRPPSGGPYEQYF. The CDR3 coding sequence is TGTGCCAGCAGTTTACGCCCCCCGAGCGGGGGGCCCTACGAGCAGTACTTC.

The J gene is TRBJ2-1, the V gene TRBV29-1; 12 nucleotides match TRBD2. Germline-derived CDR1 and CDR2 are SQVTM and ANQGSEA. This CDR3 has 17 residues. V shed 2 bases, J shed 3 bases, and the junction held 8 bases outside the gene matches. Here the CDR3 reads CSVETTSGGYLYNEQFF. DNA for the CDR3: TGCAGCGTTGAAACCACTAGCGGGGGGTACCTCTACAATGAGCAGTTCTTC.

The chain is built from TRBV6-5 and TRBJ2-2, with D perhaps matching TRBD1 or TRBD2 (5 bases each). Germline V gives CDR1 MNHEY, CDR2 SVGAGI. The CDR3 length is 15 residues. Trimming removed 6 bases from V and 3 bases from J, with 14 bases in between. CDR3 DNA sequence: TGTGCCAGCAGCAACGGGGCCAGAGACACCGGGGAGCTGTTTTTT. Translating it yields CASSNGARDTGELFF.

The rearrangement uses TRBV5-4 and TRBJ1-5, with D uncertain. V gave up 0 bases and J gave up 7 bases, with 14 bases separating them. Per the germline V gene, CDR1 is SGHNT and CDR2 is YYREEE (reference sequence). The CDR3 sequence is 15 residues long. CDR3 in amino acids: CASSLDSHPTQPQHF. The CDR3 DNA reads TGTGCCAGCAGCTTGGACAGCCACCCAACGCAGCCCCAGCATTTT.